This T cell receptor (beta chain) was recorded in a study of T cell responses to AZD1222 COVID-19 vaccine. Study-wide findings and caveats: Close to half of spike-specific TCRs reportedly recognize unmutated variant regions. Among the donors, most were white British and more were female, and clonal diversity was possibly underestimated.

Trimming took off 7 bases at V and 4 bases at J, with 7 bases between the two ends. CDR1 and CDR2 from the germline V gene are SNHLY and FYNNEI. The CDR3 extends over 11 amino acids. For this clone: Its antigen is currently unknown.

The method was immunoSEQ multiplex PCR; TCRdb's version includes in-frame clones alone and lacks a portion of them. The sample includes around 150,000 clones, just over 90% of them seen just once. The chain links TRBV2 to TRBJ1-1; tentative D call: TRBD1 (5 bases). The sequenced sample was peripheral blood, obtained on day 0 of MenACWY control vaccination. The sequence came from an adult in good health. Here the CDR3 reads CASTGPTEAFF. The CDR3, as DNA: TGTGCCAGCACAGGGCCCACTGAAGCTTTCTTT. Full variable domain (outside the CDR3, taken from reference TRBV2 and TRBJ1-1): EPEVTQTPSHQVTQMGQEVILRCVPISNHLYFYWYRQILGQKVEFLVSFYNNEISEKSEIFDDQFSVERPDGSNFTLKIRSTKLEDSAMYFCASTGPTEAFFGQGTRLTVV.